The clone carrying this T cell receptor beta chain was picked up a small number of times. This sample is drawn from a study of CD8+ T cells in alopecia areata. The sequencing template was cDNA reverse transcribed from extracted RNA. Repertoires were generated with immunoSEQ multiplex PCR, while TCRdb's copy carries only in-frame clones and drops some. The sample consists of 130,000 to 150,000 clones, around 62% of them appearing once. Germline V gene lookup returns CDR1 LNHDA and CDR2 SQIVND (reference sequence). The CDR3 has 12 residues. Deletions cut 5 bases from V and 6 bases from J, with 9 bases between.

This clonotype was obtained from a human donor in good health. Material: CD8+ T cells sorted from blood. V usage is TRBV19 and J usage is TRBJ2-3; D is unresolved. The CDR3 sequence: CASSRGVDTQYF. CDR3 coding DNA: TGTGCCAGTAGTCGTGGCGTGGATACGCAGTATTTT.